Listed here are 19 T cell receptor beta chains from one sample, sequenced in a study of shared clonotypes between healthy human individuals. Sequencing was performed with immunoSEQ multiplex PCR; in TCRdb, only in-frame clones are kept and a portion is missing. Here the sample spans roughly 2.5 million clones, more than 90% being singletons. The source material was naive CD4+ T cells sorted from blood. Subset noted: CD45RA+ positively selected. Receptor source: a man between 18 and 29 years old in good health.

The CDR3 DNA reads TGTGCCAGCAGCTTATCACTAGAGACAGATACGCAGTATTTT. Protein sequence: CASSLSLETDTQYF. The V gene is TRBV7-9, the J gene TRBJ2-3; tentatively, D is TRBD2 (5 bases). The V gene lost 2 bases and the J gene lost 3 bases, with 9 bases spanning the gap. Germline CDR1 and CDR2: SEHNR and FQNEAQ (reference sequence). The CDR3 length is 14 residues.

CDR3 sequence: CASSPHSGGSYNEQFF. The CDR3 nucleotides read TGCGCCAGCAGCCCTCATAGCGGGGGCTCTTACAATGAGCAGTTCTTC. This chain joins TRBV4-1 and TRBJ2-1, with 9 bases identical to TRBD2. V was clipped by 4 bases and J by 4 bases; unmatched bases: 8. CDR3 length: 16 amino acids. Looked up from germline, CDR1 is MGHRA and CDR2 is YSYEKL.

This clone appeared once. The same CDR3 also results from other DNA sequences found in this sample. The rearrangement uses TRBV2 and TRBJ2-7, with 9 bases that match TRBD1. There are 14 residues in the CDR3. In germline, CDR1 is SNHLY, CDR2 FYNNEI. Trimming took 6 bases from V and 2 from J; bases not matched to a gene: 5. This CDR3 is CASRGQGTPYEQYF. CDR3 sequence (DNA): TGTGCCAGCAGGGGACAGGGTACCCCCTACGAGCAGTACTTC.

The chain employs TRBV7-2 and TRBJ2-7; unclear D gene. With 1 base removed from V and 3 bases from J, the gap between germline ends came to 7 bases. This CDR3 has 13 residues. Germline CDR1 is SGHTA and CDR2 is FQGNSA. The CDR3 region is CASSLVHGYEQYF. In DNA, the CDR3 is TGTGCCAGCAGCTTAGTTCACGGCTACGAGCAGTACTTC.

The chain recombines TRBV7-9 with TRBJ2-7, with no clear D. Deletions cut 0 bases from V and 9 bases from J, with 6 bases between. This CDR3 is 11 amino acids long. CDR1 SEHNR and CDR2 FQNEAQ come from the germline V gene (reference sequence). This CDR3 reads CASSLARVQYF. CDR3 coding DNA: TGTGCCAGCAGCTTAGCGAGAGTGCAGTACTTC.

The chain links TRBV5-6 to TRBJ1-6; no definite D call. This CDR3 has 17 residues. V was pared by 2 bases and J by 9 bases, with 21 bases between. Germline V gives CDR1 SGHDT, CDR2 YYEEEE. Here the CDR3 DNA reads TGTGCCAGCAGCTTCGGAGGCCCAAAAGGGCCGGGTTCACCCCTCCACTTT. Its protein is CASSFGGPKGPGSPLHF.

The V and J genes are TRBV5-1 and TRBJ2-7; TRBD1 might be the D (6 bases). The CDR3 covers 14 residues. Germline V gene lookup returns CDR1 SGHRS and CDR2 YFSETQ. Trimming removed 5 bases at V and 0 bases at J, with 12 bases between. CDR3 sequence reads: CASRPRTDSYEQYF. The CDR3, as DNA: TGCGCCAGCAGACCTCGGACAGACTCCTACGAGCAGTACTTC.

The chain couples TRBV7-8 to TRBJ2-3; 8 nucleotides match TRBD2. CDR3 length: 17 amino acids. Trimming at V came to 3 bases and at J to 0 bases, leaving 8 bases not matched to a gene. Germline loops: CDR1 SGHVS, CDR2 FQNEAQ. The CDR3 region is CASSFSVTSGSTDTQYF. Written as DNA, the CDR3 is TGTGCCAGCAGCTTCTCAGTCACTAGCGGTAGCACAGATACGCAGTATTTT.

The chain is built from TRBV5-4 and TRBJ2-7; 10 nucleotides match TRBD2. Trimming took 2 bases from V and 6 from J; bases not matched to a gene: 5. Looked up from germline, CDR1 is SGHNT and CDR2 is YYREEE (reference sequence). The CDR3 has 14 amino acids. The CDR3 DNA reads TGTGCCAGCAGCTTCCCTAGCGGGGGCCCCGAGCAGTACTTC. Translation: CASSFPSGGPEQYF.

The rearrangement links TRBV11-3 to TRBJ2-7; 14 bases align to TRBD2. Trimming cost V 5 bases and J 2 bases; bases outside gene matches: 5. Germline-derived CDR1 and CDR2 are SGHNT and YENEEA. This CDR3 is built from 16 residues. The CDR3 region has the DNA TGTGCCAGCAGCGCGGGGACTAGCGGGGGAGCCTACGAGCAGTACTTC. This translates into CASSAGTSGGAYEQYF.

Of note for this clone: Other DNA sequences in this specimen translate into the identical CDR3. Here the CDR3 DNA reads TGTGCCAGCAGTTTAACAGGGTATAGCAATCAGCCCCAGCATTTT. Amino acids: CASSLTGYSNQPQHF. The chain has TRBV6-5 and TRBJ1-5; TRBD1 might be the D (6 bases). CDR3 length equals 15 residues. Germline lookup yields CDR1 MNHEY and CDR2 SVGAGI. V dropped 4 bases and J dropped 0 bases, with 10 bases sitting between them.

The rearrangement links TRBV29-1 to TRBJ2-1, with D tentatively TRBD2 (6 bases). Germline V gene sequence: CDR1 SQVTM, CDR2 ANQGSEA. The ends were cut back, 3 bases at V and 10 bases at J, with 10 bases in the middle. The CDR3 consists of 11 residues. The CDR3 region is CSVENLAEQFF. CDR3 nucleotide sequence: TGCAGCGTTGAGAACCTAGCGGAGCAGTTCTTC.

This chain links TRBV10-2 with TRBJ1-2; 9 bases fit TRBD1. The CDR3 has 16 amino acids. Germline CDR1 reads WSHSY; CDR2 reads SAAADI. The J segment lost 2 bases and the V segment lost 2 bases, leaving 6 bases of the junction unmatched. The CDR3, as DNA: TGCGCCAGCAGTGAGCCTAGACAGGGGGGGAACTATGGCTACACCTTC. This encodes CASSEPRQGGNYGYTF.

V gene TRBV5-4 combines with J gene TRBJ1-6, with 7 bases fitting TRBD1. The V gene end was trimmed by 1 base and the J gene end by 7 bases; junction bases not matched to a gene: 5. Germline CDR1 is SGHNT and CDR2 is YYREEE (reference sequence). The CDR3 contains 15 residues. In DNA form, the CDR3 reads TGTGCCAGCAGCTTGCAGGGGGTAGGGAATTCACCCCTCCACTTT. Translated: CASSLQGVGNSPLHF.

CDR3 in amino acids: CASSMRLAGEGAGDTQYF. The CDR3 coding sequence is TGTGCCAGCAGCATGCGACTAGCGGGAGAGGGGGCGGGAGATACGCAGTATTTT. The genes are TRBV7-2 and TRBJ2-3, with 12 bases fitting TRBD2. The junction had 14 bases not matched to a gene; V was cut back by 5 bases and J by 5 bases. Germline V gene data show CDR1 as SGHTA and CDR2 as FQGNSA. This CDR3 region has 18 residues.

The chain is built from TRBV2 and TRBJ2-1; no clear D gene. V was cut by 6 bases and J by 0 bases, with 9 bases left in between. Looked up from germline, CDR1 is SNHLY and CDR2 is FYNNEI. CDR3 size: 14 residues. CDR3 loop: CASSSTRSYNEQFF. The CDR3 DNA sequence: TGTGCCAGCAGCTCCACCCGCTCCTACAATGAGCAGTTCTTC.

The chain recombines TRBV12-5 with TRBJ2-1, with 7 nucleotides matching TRBD2. After removal of 3 bases from V and 4 bases from J, the junction contained 6 bases not matched to a gene. There are 15 residues in the CDR3. In germline, CDR1 is LGHNT, CDR2 FRNRAP. The CDR3 sequence: CASGLRGEKYNEQFF. CDR3 DNA sequence: TGTGCTAGTGGTTTACGGGGGGAGAAGTACAATGAGCAGTTCTTC.

The rearrangement links TRBV10-3 to TRBJ2-1; the match to TRBD1 covers 12 bases. Unmatched junction bases numbered 10, after V lost 10 bases and J lost 9 bases. Per germline, CDR1 ENHRY and CDR2 SYGVKD. The CDR3 runs to 14 residues. CDR3 loop: CATHPGQGAREQFF. In DNA form, the CDR3 reads TGTGCCACCCATCCGGGACAGGGGGCTCGTGAGCAGTTCTTC.

A note on this clone: The sample has other DNA sequences that encode this CDR3 too. The chain has TRBV2 and TRBJ2-5; D is uncertain. This CDR3 is 11 amino acids long. The germline V gene has CDR1 SNHLY and CDR2 FYNNEI. V lost 1 base and J 5 bases, leaving 2 bases between the germline ends. CDR3 nucleotides: TGTGCCAGCAGTGAAGTGGAGACCCAGTACTTC. This gives the protein CASSEVETQYF.